Here is one T cell receptor beta chain with its context. The data originate from a study of shared clonotypes between healthy human individuals. The CDR3 length is 12 residues. Trimming shortened V by 8 bases and J by 3 bases, and 9 bases separated the two germline ends. CDR1 is MDHEN, CDR2 SYDVKM, per germline. Clones were sequenced by immunoSEQ multiplex PCR, and TCRdb holds only the in-frame ones, with some missing. This sample has 150,000 to 200,000 clones, with 85% to 95% found just once. Material for sequencing was naive CD4+ T cells sorted from blood. As to subset: CD45RA+ positively selected. The chain links TRBV28 to TRBJ2-3; D may match TRBD1 or TRBD2 (6 bases each). This TCR was recovered from a woman in her twenties or thirties in good health. CDR3 in DNA: TGTGCCAGCCGGGGGACAACAGATACGCAGTATTTT. Protein sequence: CASRGTTDTQYF.